These 7 T cell receptor beta chains share one sample of origin, sequenced in a study of blood T cell repertoires in COVID-19. Assay used: immunoSEQ multiplex PCR; TCRdb lists only in-frame clones, some missing. The sample lists tens of thousands of clones; roughly 90% were seen once. The sample consisted of peripheral blood. All receptors come from a man aged 70-80 years with acute or convalescent COVID-19.

The chain is built from TRBV6-6 and TRBJ2-7; D ambiguous. There are 16 residues in the CDR3. CDR1 and CDR2 from the germline V gene are MNHNY and SVGAGI (reference sequence). Between the trimmed V and J ends, which lost 0 bases and 2 bases, there was a span of 14 bases. The CDR3 region is CASSYSMGQLTYEQYF. The CDR3 nucleotides are TGTGCCAGCAGTTACTCGATGGGCCAACTGACCTACGAGCAGTACTTC.

This clone was observed a single time. The rearrangement joins TRBV24-1 to TRBJ1-1; 7 bases fit TRBD1. The V gene's germline CDR1 is KGHDR and CDR2 SFDVKD. Trimming removed 4 bases from V and 3 bases from J; junction bases left unmatched: 4. The CDR3 length is 14 residues. The CDR3 is CATSEPGTDTEAFF. CDR3 sequence (DNA): TGTGCCACCAGTGAACCAGGGACAGACACTGAAGCTTTCTTT.

V gene TRBV9 combines with J gene TRBJ1-1; no reliable D call. There are 14 residues in the CDR3. Per the germline V gene, CDR1 is SGDLS and CDR2 is YYNGEE. The V end was cut by 3 bases, the J end by 8 bases, with 17 bases between. As DNA, the CDR3 is TGTGCCAGCAGCGCGCCCTACGCGGGGATGGAAGCTTTCTTT. This gives the protein CASSAPYAGMEAFF.

This clone appeared a single time. This sequence joins TRBV5-1 and TRBJ2-7; maybe TRBD2 (5 bases). Germline V gives CDR1 SGHRS, CDR2 YFSETQ. V was shortened by 0 bases and J by 4 bases, with 11 bases between the two germline ends. This CDR3 comprises 14 residues. The DNA for the CDR3 is TGCGCCAGCAGCTTGGACGGGGTTAGGTACGAGCAGTACTTC. Its protein is CASSLDGVRYEQYF.

The V gene is TRBV11-3, the J gene TRBJ2-2; 9 bases are a match to TRBD1. Germline CDR1 and CDR2: SGHNT and YENEEA. The CDR3 runs 18 residues. V lost 4 bases to trimming and J lost 7 bases; unmatched junction nucleotides: 16. Here the CDR3 reads CASSSIMLTGGLGGELFF. DNA for the CDR3: TGTGCCAGCAGCTCCATAATGTTAACAGGGGGCTTGGGCGGGGAGCTGTTTTTT.

The chain is built from TRBV7-2 and TRBJ2-5, with 9 positions matching TRBD2. CDR1 SGHTA and CDR2 FQGNSA come from the germline V gene. The CDR3 spans 16 residues. V gave up 1 base and J gave up 2 bases; unmatched junction bases: 5. CDR3 in DNA: TGTGCCAGCAGCTTAGGGGCGGGGGGGATGCAAGAGACCCAGTACTTC. Residues: CASSLGAGGMQETQYF.

This clone was observed at least ten times. The chain joins TRBV7-3 to TRBJ1-5; D is uncertain. Germline V gene lookup returns CDR1 SGHTA and CDR2 FQGTGA. The CDR3 spans 13 residues. V was clipped by 2 bases and J by 4 bases, with 6 bases between them. The CDR3, as DNA: TGTGCCAGCAGCTTAGGGCCTAATCAGCCCCAGCATTTT. The encoded protein is CASSLGPNQPQHF.